These T cell receptor beta chains were read from a single sample in a study of blood T cell repertoires in COVID-19. Sequenced by immunoSEQ multiplex PCR; TCRdb stores in-frame clones only, minus some. The sample holds 270,000 or so clones, under 90% seen once. Sequenced sample: peripheral blood. These receptor sequences come from a woman aged 18-29 years with acute or convalescent COVID-19. Both conserved end residues are trimmed from each CDR3. Each record gives: CDR3 protein, V gene.

ASSTVREGGYT,TRBV18
ASSLQGTGTYGYT,TRBV28
ASTPTGEYGYT,TRBV6-6
ATSVGDPTGGNEKLF,TRBV24-1
ASSPRQGGNTEAF,TRBV18
ASSLFDRNTEAF,TRBV27
ASSVDLAGEATPNTGELF,TRBV9
ASSLEGQVGEQY,TRBV7-2
ASSSRQLTNTEAF,TRBV19
ASSVQGVKTDTQY,TRBV10-2
ASSNNRGNTEAF,TRBV2
ASSEQGRKGEAF,TRBV9
ASSVDPSGYNEQF,TRBV9
ASSQDLEPVPVRRV,TRBV4-2
ASSQGLAGVSYEQY,TRBV3-1/TRBV3-2
ASGGSGRGNEQF,TRBV19
ASSREVGVGNQPQH,TRBV5-8
ASSLMGLAGSEQY,TRBV27
ASTPGGAGYYGYT,TRBV19
ASSLLGDTQYQPQH,TRBV5-6
ASSQGTGGGNEKLF,TRBV27
ASSAPGLAGNEQF,TRBV19
ASSSGIGGLRQGDSEAF,TRBV7-8
ASSLDREQELEQF,TRBV7-9
ASSELPTGPQH,TRBV6-4
ASSLRQGPYT,TRBV27
ASSPGDTGELF,TRBV7-3
ASSPEPGSYNEQF,TRBV7-3
ASSLVLRQTNTEAF,TRBV7-2
ASSHAGTGGYEQY,TRBV4-3
ASSQGTSGREQY,TRBV3-1/TRBV3-2
ASRGGPLSAGELF,TRBV6-6
ASSARVGKLF,TRBV19
ATAQQPGQGKQY,TRBV5-1
ASSNQGGSNTGELF,TRBV7-7
ASSLPPGRGDEKLF,TRBV5-5
ASRLTGTGNTIY,TRBV6-5
ASSLSSQGLGDYGYT,TRBV5-5
AWGLTGLGTDTQY,TRBV30
ASKFREGDGEQF,TRBV6-4
ASRKEGTGPNEQF,TRBV28
ASSQKGTSGRQY,TRBV4-3
ASSSMGSGGRNQPQH,TRBV19
ASSQIPGGGAYEQY,TRBV4-3
AISETGQGQDTIY,TRBV10-3
ASSEVAGGSYEQY,TRBV6-1
ASSVGGTSGFNEQF,TRBV9
ASGRVGEAF,TRBV28
ASSQDRGPSTDTQY,TRBV4-1